This TCR beta chain derives from a study of blood T cell repertoires in COVID-19. CDR1 and CDR2 from the germline V gene are SGHRS and YFSETQ. V shed 3 bases and J shed 7 bases, with 13 bases lying between them. This CDR3 region has 13 residues. Using immunoSEQ multiplex PCR, the repertoire was profiled, and TCRdb retains in-frame clones only, with some absent. The sample consists of 150,000 to 200,000 clones, around 76% of them appearing once. V usage is TRBV5-1 and J usage is TRBJ1-1, with D uncertain. Sequenced input: peripheral blood. The sequence was collected from an older woman with acute or convalescent COVID-19. The CDR3: CASSSVGSLEAFF. For the CDR3, the DNA is TGCGCCAGCAGCTCCGTTGGGAGTCTTGAAGCTTTCTTT.